The next 32 T cell receptor beta chains were all read from a single sample in a study of blood T cell repertoires in COVID-19 (dated by TCRdb to about 2020). Preparation of the library involved the immunoSEQ multiplex PCR assay. TCRdb's version of the immuneACCESS table is confined to in-frame rearrangements and falls short of the full clone set. An unresolved V gene accounts for under half of the shortfall where checked; the remainder is of unknown origin. This sample has around 100,000 clones in its table, and under 90% of those were observed once. The biggest ten clones account for 10% to 15% of the sample. Sequenced material: peripheral blood. Receptors were obtained from a human donor in a cohort sampled during active COVID-19.

This rearrangement joins TRBV7-9 to TRBJ1-6, with TRBD1 matching 9 bases. With V trimmed by 1 base and J by 5 bases, 3 bases remained unmatched. The CDR3 has 16 residues. CDR1 and CDR2 from the germline V gene are SEHNR and FQNEAQ (reference sequence). The CDR3: CASSLVTGGNNSPLHF. In nucleotides, the CDR3 is TGTGCCAGCAGCTTAGTGACAGGGGGAAATAATTCACCCCTCCACTTT.

The chain combines TRBV4-3 with TRBJ1-4; the D is unclear. Germline CDR1 is LGHNA and CDR2 is YSLEER. Deletions cut 2 bases from V and 8 bases from J, with 9 bases between. This CDR3 comprises 13 residues. The CDR3 DNA reads as TGCGCCAGCAGCCAACTGTATGGCGAAAAACTGTTTTTT. Translation gives CASSQLYGEKLFF.

The rearrangement uses TRBV30 and TRBJ2-7; 12 bases match TRBD1. This CDR3 has 14 residues. CDR1 is GTSNPN and CDR2 is SVGIG in the germline V gene (reference sequence). The junction had 8 bases not matched to a gene; V was cut back by 5 bases and J by 6 bases. The CDR3, as DNA: TGTGCCTGGGATGGGGACAGGGGGCGAAGCGAGCAGTACTTC. It yields the protein CAWDGDRGRSEQYF.

The chain joins TRBV19 to TRBJ1-1, with TRBD1 matching over 10 bases. V lost 9 bases to trimming and J lost 5 bases; unmatched junction nucleotides: 12. Germline CDR1 reads LNHDA; CDR2 reads SQIVND (reference sequence). There are 15 residues in the CDR3. CDR3 bases: TGTGCCAGCCGACTGAGGGACAGGGGTTTTACTGAAGCTTTCTTT. Amino acids: CASRLRDRGFTEAFF.

The V and J genes are TRBV6-4 and TRBJ2-5, with 14 bases aligning to TRBD2. Germline values: CDR1 MRHNA, CDR2 SNTAGT. V dropped 4 bases and J dropped 0; count of bases not matched to a gene: 7. The CDR3 is 18 amino acids. The CDR3 coding sequence is TGTGCCAGCAGTGTGGGACTAGCGGGAGTAAGGTACCAAGAGACCCAGTACTTC. It yields the protein CASSVGLAGVRYQETQYF.

The chain carries TRBV5-1 and TRBJ2-1; TRBD1 matches 7 bases. J lost 7 bases, V lost 0 bases, and 10 bases had no gene match. This CDR3 is 16 amino acids long. CDR1 is SGHRS and CDR2 is YFSETQ in the germline V gene. In nucleotides, the CDR3 is TGCGCCAGCAGCTTGGGCGAAGGGGGCTTAGGAAATGAGCAGTTCTTC. Its translation is CASSLGEGGLGNEQFF. Full variable domain (outside the CDR3, taken from reference TRBV5-1 and TRBJ2-1): KAGVTQTPRYLIKTRGQQVTLSCSPISGHRSVSWYQQTPGQGLQFLFEYFSETQRNKGNFPGRFSGRQFSNSRSEMNVSTLELGDSALYLCASSLGEGGLGNEQFFGPGTRLTVL.

The J gene is TRBJ1-2, the V gene TRBV7-9, with 7 positions matching TRBD1. V shed 5 bases, J shed 7 bases, and the junction held 4 bases outside the gene matches. Germline CDR1 and CDR2: SEHNR and FQNEAQ (reference sequence). The CDR3 consists of 12 residues. The CDR3 region is CASSPDRSGYTF. The CDR3 coding sequence is TGTGCCAGCAGCCCGGACAGGAGTGGCTACACCTTC.

The gene calls are TRBV23-1 and TRBJ2-7, with 9 positions matching TRBD1. TRBV23-1 is filed as an ORF, its function uncertain. The junction had 7 bases not matched to a gene; V was cut back by 1 base and J by 6 bases. The CDR3 consists of 15 residues. The chain's CDR3 is CASSQLFDRGSEQYF. The CDR3 bases are TGCGCCAGCAGTCAATTATTCGACAGGGGGAGCGAGCAGTACTTC.

The chain recombines TRBV3-1 (or the pseudogene TRBV3-2) with TRBJ1-4; maybe TRBD1 (6 bases). Germline assignment: CDR1 LGHDT and CDR2 YNNKEL (reference sequence). Deletions cut 4 bases from V and 7 bases from J, with 19 bases between. This CDR3 contains 16 residues. This chain's CDR3 is CASSPVGGRVVEKLFF. The CDR3 nucleotides are TGTGCCAGCAGCCCCGTTGGGGGCAGGGTCGTTGAAAAACTGTTTTTT.

The genes are TRBV6-5 and TRBJ1-2; D is possibly TRBD1 (6 bases). The CDR3 consists of 13 residues. Germline V gives CDR1 MNHEY, CDR2 SVGAGI. V shed 7 bases and J shed 5 bases, with 14 bases lying between them. The CDR3 region is CASTTGQLYGYTF. The CDR3 region has the DNA TGTGCCAGCACTACAGGACAGCTGTATGGCTACACCTTC.

This clone was seen only a few times. The gene calls are TRBV4-1 and TRBJ2-1, with 7 bases aligning to TRBD2. The CDR3 length is 13 residues. CDR1 and CDR2 (germline): MGHRA, YSYEKL. V dropped 3 bases and J dropped 6; count of bases not matched to a gene: 2. CDR3 loop: CASSQGGVNEQFF. The DNA of the CDR3 is TGCGCCAGCAGCCAGGGAGGGGTCAATGAGCAGTTCTTC.

The chain couples TRBV19 to TRBJ1-5; 9 bases align to TRBD1. The germline V gene encodes CDR1 LNHDA and CDR2 SQIVND (reference sequence). The length of the CDR3 is 14 residues. With V trimmed by 4 bases and J by 9 bases, 7 bases remained unmatched. As DNA, the CDR3 is TGTGCCAGTAGTACCGGACAGGGGAGAAGGCCCCAGCATTTT. Amino acid sequence: CASSTGQGRRPQHF.

This rearrangement joins TRBV9 to TRBJ1-5; D gene ambiguous. Trimming took 0 bases from V and 7 from J, leaving 8 bases between them. CDR1 and CDR2 from the germline V gene are SGDLS and YYNGEE. CDR3 size: 13 residues. Here the CDR3 DNA reads TGTGCCAGCAGCGTAGATTGGAGCCAGCCCCAGCATTTT. Its protein is CASSVDWSQPQHF.

This clone was observed a few times. The chain carries TRBV2 and TRBJ1-4; TRBD1 aligns across 10 bases. Germline V CDR1 and CDR2: SNHLY, FYNNEI. The J segment lost 7 bases and the V segment lost 7 bases, leaving 6 bases of the junction unmatched. The CDR3 totals 14 residues. The CDR3 loop is CASKVTGGSEKLFF. The DNA of the CDR3 is TGTGCCAGCAAGGTGACAGGGGGCAGTGAAAAACTGTTTTTT.

The chain recombines TRBV5-4 with TRBJ2-5; possible D gene TRBD1, 6 bases. Germline-derived CDR1 and CDR2 are SGHNT and YYREEE (reference sequence). The V and J ends lost 4 bases and 2 bases respectively, with 21 bases between them. The CDR3 runs to 17 residues. CDR3 nucleotides: TGTGCCAGCAGCGTAATCAGGGGCGCTGGGTCACAAGAGACCCAGTACTTC. The encoded protein is CASSVIRGAGSQETQYF.

The chain uses TRBV11-2 and TRBJ2-3, with D perhaps matching TRBD1 (5 bases). The CDR3 loop spans 14 amino acids. The germline gives CDR1 SGHAT, CDR2 FQNNGV. The V end was cut by 10 bases, the J end by 0 bases, with 14 bases between. CDR3 sequence (DNA): TGTGCCACAGGGAATCACACTAGCACAGATACGCAGTATTTT. Encoded protein: CATGNHTSTDTQYF. Full variable domain (outside the CDR3, taken from reference TRBV11-2 and TRBJ2-3): EAGVAQSPRYKIIEKRQSVAFWCNPISGHATLYWYQQILGQGPKLLIQFQNNGVVDDSQLPKDRFSAERLKGVDSTLKIQPAKLEDSAVYLCATGNHTSTDTQYFGPGTRLTVL.

V is TRBV25-1 and J is TRBJ1-1; D ambiguous. CDR3 length: 14 amino acids. Deletions cut 1 base from V and 1 base from J, with 7 bases between. The germline gives CDR1 MGHDK, CDR2 SYGVNS. CDR3 amino acids: CASSELRGNTEAFF. The CDR3 DNA reads as TGTGCCAGCAGTGAATTACGAGGGAACACTGAAGCTTTCTTT.

This clone has a single count. V usage is TRBV7-2 and J usage is TRBJ1-1; D is perhaps TRBD1 (5 bases). CDR1 is SGHTA and CDR2 is FQGNSA in the germline V gene. V lost 4 bases to trimming and J lost 5 bases, with 17 bases between them. This CDR3 contains 15 residues. CDR3: CASSYFLGARTEAFF. The DNA of the CDR3 is TGTGCCAGCAGCTATTTCCTTGGGGCTAGAACTGAAGCTTTCTTT.

The genes are TRBV3-1 (or the pseudogene TRBV3-2) and TRBJ2-2, with D possibly TRBD2 on 6 matching bases. CDR1 and CDR2 from the germline V gene are LGHDT and YNNKEL (reference sequence). CDR3 length: 15 amino acids. Trimming removed 3 bases from V and 5 bases from J, with 13 bases in between. CDR3 sequence: CASSQLGTPTGELFF. DNA of the CDR3: TGTGCCAGCAGCCAGTTAGGGACTCCAACCGGGGAGCTGTTTTTT.

The chain joins TRBV3-1 (or the pseudogene TRBV3-2) to TRBJ2-5; D is undetermined. V gave up 3 bases and J gave up 0 bases, with 5 bases separating them. CDR1 is LGHDT and CDR2 is YNNKEL in the germline V gene (reference sequence). The CDR3 is made up of 13 amino acids. For the CDR3, the DNA is TGTGCCAGCAGCCACCGAGACCAAGAGACCCAGTACTTC. It codes for CASSHRDQETQYF.

Of note for this clone: Other DNA sequences in the same sample also yield this CDR3. V usage is TRBV14 and J usage is TRBJ2-7; tentatively, D is TRBD1 (7 bases). CDR3 length: 16 residues. The V end lost 3 bases, the J end lost 5 bases, and 20 bases lay between the germline ends. The germline V gene has CDR1 SGHDN and CDR2 FVKESK. The CDR3 sequence is CASSHHPSTGTDEQYF. Here the CDR3 DNA reads TGTGCCAGCAGCCACCACCCATCGACAGGGACTGACGAGCAGTACTTC.

This clone was seen just once. The chain couples TRBV19 to TRBJ2-7; 8 bases are a match to TRBD1. Germline V gene data show CDR1 as LNHDA and CDR2 as SQIVND (reference sequence). The V segment lost 1 base and the J segment 0 bases; nucleotides outside the gene matches: 2. The CDR3 extends over 15 amino acids. In nucleotides, the CDR3 is TGTGCCAGTAGTATAGGCGGGACAGGCTCCTACGAGCAGTACTTC. It specifies CASSIGGTGSYEQYF.

With respect to this clone: In the same sample, other DNA sequences code for this CDR3. The rearrangement uses TRBV12-3 or TRBV12-4 and TRBJ1-5, with 7 bases matching TRBD1. The CDR3 runs to 13 residues. V lost 5 bases and J lost 4; bases outside the gene matches: 2. The CDR3 DNA is TGTGCCAGCAGTCCAGGGGGTAATCAGCCCCAGCATTTT. Its translation: CASSPGGNQPQHF.

Only one count was recorded for this clone. The chain uses TRBV4-3 and TRBJ1-1; 11 bases line up with TRBD1. Trimming removed 4 bases from V and 5 bases from J; junction bases left unmatched: 9. Germline values: CDR1 LGHNA, CDR2 YSLEER. The CDR3 covers 16 residues. This CDR3 is CASSRAGTGGGTEAFF. The CDR3 region has the DNA TGCGCCAGCAGCCGGGCCGGGACAGGGGGAGGAACTGAAGCTTTCTTT.

Points on this clone: This same CDR3 is encoded by further DNA sequences in the sample. This rearrangement joins TRBV7-2 to TRBJ2-3; the D gene is possibly TRBD2 (5 bases). Trimming shortened V by 1 base and J by 3 bases, and 8 bases separated the two germline ends. This CDR3 is 14 amino acids long. CDR1 is SGHTA and CDR2 is FQGNSA in the germline V gene. The CDR3 nucleotides are TGTGCCAGCAGCTTAGGATCGGGGACAGATACGCAGTATTTT. Protein product: CASSLGSGTDTQYF.

The chain combines TRBV2 with TRBJ2-7; 8 bases map to TRBD1. The V gene end was trimmed by 4 bases and the J gene end by 0 bases; junction bases not matched to a gene: 2. The CDR3 length is 14 residues. Germline V CDR1 and CDR2: SNHLY, FYNNEI. CDR3 region: CASSGQGPSYEQYF. The CDR3 DNA reads as TGTGCCAGCAGTGGACAGGGGCCCTCCTACGAGCAGTACTTC.

The chain recombines TRBV27 with TRBJ2-2; 11 bases map to TRBD2. The CDR3 has 16 residues. Unmatched junction bases numbered 4, after V lost 2 bases and J lost 5 bases. Germline CDR1 and CDR2: MNHEY and SMNVEV (reference sequence). The CDR3 loop is CASSLRLAGGTGELFF. In DNA form, the CDR3 reads TGTGCCAGCAGTTTACGCCTAGCGGGAGGAACCGGGGAGCTGTTTTTT.

The gene calls are TRBV7-2 and TRBJ2-7; 11 bases fit TRBD2. The CDR3 contains 15 residues. V was clipped by 1 base and J by 7 bases; unmatched bases: 6. The germline V gene encodes CDR1 SGHTA and CDR2 FQGNSA. CDR3 in DNA: TGTGCCAGCAGCTTAGTGGGTAGCGGGAGGGGTGAGCAGTACTTC. Translation gives CASSLVGSGRGEQYF.

The chain recombines TRBV5-1 with TRBJ2-2; D possibly corresponds to TRBD1 (5 bases). Germline values: CDR1 SGHRS, CDR2 YFSETQ. The CDR3 is 16 amino acids. Trimming left V 5 bases short and J 2 bases short, with 16 bases between. The CDR3 region is CASRVSLGANTGELFF. CDR3 DNA: TGCGCCAGCAGGGTCAGCCTTGGGGCTAACACCGGGGAGCTGTTTTTT. Full variable domain (missing parts from reference TRBV5-1 and TRBJ2-2): KAGVTQTPRYLIKTRGQQVTLSCSPISGHRSVSWYQQTPGQGLQFLFEYFSETQRNKGNFPGRFSGRQFSNSRSEMNVSTLELGDSALYLCASRVSLGANTGELFFGEGSRLTVL.

The chain combines TRBV9 with TRBJ2-1, with 7 positions matching TRBD2. The germline V gene encodes CDR1 SGDLS and CDR2 YYNGEE. This CDR3 contains 14 residues. After removal of 6 bases from V and 8 bases from J, the junction contained 11 bases not matched to a gene. In nucleotides, the CDR3 is TGTGCCAGCAACCTATTGGGAGGGCTCGATGAGCAGTTCTTC. Its protein is CASNLLGGLDEQFF. The full variable domain, in which reference TRBV9 and TRBJ2-1 provide the parts outside the CDR3, is DSGVTQTPKHLITATGQRVTLRCSPRSGDLSVYWYQQSLDQGLQFLIQYYNGEERAKGNILERFSAQQFPDLHSELNLSSLELGDSALYFCASNLLGGLDEQFFGPGTRLTVL.

This clone was recorded only once. The chain is built from TRBV18 and TRBJ1-1; D not certain. The CDR3 totals 14 residues. V lost 1 base and J lost 1, with 7 bases in between. In germline, CDR1 is KGHSH, CDR2 LQKENI. The CDR3 sequence: CASSPRRENTEAFF. The CDR3 nucleotides read TGTGCCAGCTCACCACGGCGGGAGAACACTGAAGCTTTCTTT.

This clone was recorded a few times. The chain employs TRBV6-4 and TRBJ2-1; possible D gene TRBD1, 5 bases. Trimming stripped 5 bases from V and 2 bases from J, with 16 bases between. The germline CDR1 and CDR2 sequences are MRHNA and SNTAGT. This CDR3 is built from 16 residues. In nucleotides, the CDR3 is TGTGCCAGCAGTCCCCAGGGTACGTGGGCCTACAATGAGCAGTTCTTC. As protein: CASSPQGTWAYNEQFF.